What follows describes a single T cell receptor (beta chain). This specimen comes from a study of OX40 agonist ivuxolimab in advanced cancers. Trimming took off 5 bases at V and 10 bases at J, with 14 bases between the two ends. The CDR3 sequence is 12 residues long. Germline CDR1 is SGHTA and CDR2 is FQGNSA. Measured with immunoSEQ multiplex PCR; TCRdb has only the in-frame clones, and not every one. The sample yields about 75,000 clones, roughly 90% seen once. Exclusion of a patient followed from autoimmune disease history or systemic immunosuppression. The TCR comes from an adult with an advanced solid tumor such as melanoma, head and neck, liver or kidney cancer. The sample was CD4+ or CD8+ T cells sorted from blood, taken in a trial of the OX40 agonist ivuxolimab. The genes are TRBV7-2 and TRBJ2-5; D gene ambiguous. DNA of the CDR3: TGTGCCAGCAGCCCCGACTGGCTGAGCCAGTACTTC. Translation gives CASSPDWLSQYF.